The sequence of this T cell receptor beta chain was determined in a study of shared clonotypes between healthy human individuals (TCRdb year 2020). In the study overall: Three men and two women, aged 18 to 49 years, made up the cohort. Blood TCR repertoires of roughly 5 healthy adults were deeply sequenced to estimate repertoire size and the extent of clonotype sharing between individuals. For each donor, three plates each were used for CD4 naive and CD4 memory, two plates were used for CD8 naive, and one plate was used for CD8 memory. To increase sequencing depth and limit assay-specific biases, TCR repertoire library preparation and sequencing were carried out by different laboratories using diverse techniques. Each donor's leukapheresis produced roughly between roughly 0.85 and 9.5 billion PBMCs. The investigation overall reported the following: Sampling was limited to blood, and TCR repertoires in tissue likely differ from TCR repertoires in blood. Naive subsets generally had larger estimated clonotype richness than memory subsets did. Because the study included only a small number of donors, the genetic and exposure-history diversity represented was limited. About 4.5% of naive CD4, roughly 3.6% of naive CD8, approximately 2% of memory CD4, and 0.35% to 0.4% of memory CD8 clonotypes were shared across a few donors. Higher generation probabilities were observed for clonotypes shared by all four sorted-subset donors than for non-shared clonotypes. Based on pairwise subsampling, the degree of clonotype sharing among donors was expected to be affected by sequencing depth. Even with the large sequencing depth, rarefaction of the sorted-subset datasets indicated that sequencing was incomplete.

The CDR3 numbers 15 residues from cysteine through phenylalanine. The kept DNA is CDR3 alone, 45 bases in frame from the first base. The germline V end is reduced by 4 bases and the J end by 1 base; junction bases left unmatched: 4. According to the germline V gene (reference sequence), CDR1 reads MNHEY and CDR2 reads SMNVEV. Using the deep immunoSEQ assay, multiplex PCR amplified TCR CDR3 regions from genomic DNA. Extracted genomic DNA from each cell subset was spread evenly across all wells of several immunoSEQ 96-well plates, with each plate serving as a replicate. For sorted subsets, 200 to 250 ng of genomic DNA, equivalent to around 29,000 T cell genomes, went into each replicate PCR. The purified libraries were quantified using a Qubit 3.0 fluorometer, sized with a Bioanalyzer 2100, and then quantified again using the KAPA Library Quantification kit. Each immunoSEQ 96-well plate was sequenced on its own single-read 150-cycle Illumina NextSeq 550 flow cell. In the paper's pipeline: Because the immunoSEQ output included only junctional sequences and no quality scores, the filtering could not be the same as the filtering used for full-length reads. Sequences were annotated with PyIR, a Python wrapper for IgBLAST v1.9, and V/J genes and CDR3 were assigned using IMGT germline references. Reads with weak V/J assignments (E-value above 1e-6), missing CDR3, stop codons, out-of-frame junctions, or ambiguous translated residues were removed. V3J clonotypes were defined as sequences sharing an identical inferred V gene, J gene, and CDR3 amino acid sequence. To compute the percentage overlap between repertoires, the number of shared unique clonotypes was divided by the size of the smaller repertoire. Repertoire richness was assessed with RTK rarefaction, the Chao1 estimator, and Recon v2.1 estimates of unobserved clonotypes. OLGA was used to compute generation probabilities for all TCRbeta clonotypes that the gDNA method yielded from a handful of donors. TCRdb provides this immuneACCESS table in a form limited to in-frame rearrangements. Some clones are lacking; in checked studies, under half of them reflect an unresolved V gene, and why the rest are absent is not known. From that table come the V and J calls and clone size; the DNA was used to work out D and trimming. The sample table holds about 1 million clones, of which about 70% were seen once. The top ten clones comprise about 1.5% of the sample.

As to this clone: The target of this receptor is not known. Base qualities were left out, and no much larger clone turns up one base away.

Healthy HIV-negative adults with no recently reported acute infections or vaccinations were included as donors. Every donor was a Caucasian adult living in Nashville, Tennessee, USA. CD4+ T cells were enriched by magnetic negative selection, after which naive cells were positively selected on CD45RA and the negative fraction was taken as the memory subset. After blood collection by leukapheresis, PBMCs were isolated using Ficoll-Histopaque density gradient centrifugation and then cryopreserved in the vapor phase of liquid nitrogen. Analytical flow cytometry was used to check the purity and quantity of every magnetically sorted T cell population. From each sorted fraction, genomic DNA was isolated and quantified by UV absorbance on a Nanodrop 2000c.

Recombination linked TRBV27 to TRBJ2-7, and TRBD1 matches 10 of the central bases. This sequence originates from a man between 18 and 35 years old in good health. Sequencing used memory CD4+ T cells sorted from blood. The sample's cell subset or site, from its label and the paper: CD45RA-negative fraction. The CDR3 reads as follows: CASSSWTGGSYEQYF. The DNA sequence is as follows: TGTGCCAGCAGTTCTTGGACAGGGGGGTCCTACGAGCAGTACTTC.